The T cell receptor (beta chain) described here comes from a study of CD8 T cells in ankylosing spondylitis. This CDR3 contains 14 residues. V was trimmed by 6 bases and J by 2 bases, leaving 13 bases between them. Looked up from germline, CDR1 is ENHRY and CDR2 is SYGVKD. Findings of the study overall: Characteristic of ankylosing spondylitis blood, it appeared, was a TCR beta motif comprising roughly eight highly homologous variants. Earlier literature documents some of the motif variants in reactive arthritis synovial fluid and blood.

Each CDR3 protein gets one entry after TCRdb re-called the 5' RACE reads with MiXCR. The table includes approximately 540,000 distinct CDR3 sequences, 10% to 15% detected once. As for this clonotype: As yet, its antigen is unknown.

The chain carries TRBV10-3 and TRBJ2-5; the D call may be TRBD1 or TRBD2 (6 bases each). The receptor's source is a male donor with ankylosing spondylitis. Sample: blood, either unsorted or a sorted T cell fraction (not recorded which). The CDR3 protein is CAIRRDTVQETQYF. The CDR3 DNA is TGTGCCATCAGGCGGGACACGGTACAAGAGACCCAGTACTTC.